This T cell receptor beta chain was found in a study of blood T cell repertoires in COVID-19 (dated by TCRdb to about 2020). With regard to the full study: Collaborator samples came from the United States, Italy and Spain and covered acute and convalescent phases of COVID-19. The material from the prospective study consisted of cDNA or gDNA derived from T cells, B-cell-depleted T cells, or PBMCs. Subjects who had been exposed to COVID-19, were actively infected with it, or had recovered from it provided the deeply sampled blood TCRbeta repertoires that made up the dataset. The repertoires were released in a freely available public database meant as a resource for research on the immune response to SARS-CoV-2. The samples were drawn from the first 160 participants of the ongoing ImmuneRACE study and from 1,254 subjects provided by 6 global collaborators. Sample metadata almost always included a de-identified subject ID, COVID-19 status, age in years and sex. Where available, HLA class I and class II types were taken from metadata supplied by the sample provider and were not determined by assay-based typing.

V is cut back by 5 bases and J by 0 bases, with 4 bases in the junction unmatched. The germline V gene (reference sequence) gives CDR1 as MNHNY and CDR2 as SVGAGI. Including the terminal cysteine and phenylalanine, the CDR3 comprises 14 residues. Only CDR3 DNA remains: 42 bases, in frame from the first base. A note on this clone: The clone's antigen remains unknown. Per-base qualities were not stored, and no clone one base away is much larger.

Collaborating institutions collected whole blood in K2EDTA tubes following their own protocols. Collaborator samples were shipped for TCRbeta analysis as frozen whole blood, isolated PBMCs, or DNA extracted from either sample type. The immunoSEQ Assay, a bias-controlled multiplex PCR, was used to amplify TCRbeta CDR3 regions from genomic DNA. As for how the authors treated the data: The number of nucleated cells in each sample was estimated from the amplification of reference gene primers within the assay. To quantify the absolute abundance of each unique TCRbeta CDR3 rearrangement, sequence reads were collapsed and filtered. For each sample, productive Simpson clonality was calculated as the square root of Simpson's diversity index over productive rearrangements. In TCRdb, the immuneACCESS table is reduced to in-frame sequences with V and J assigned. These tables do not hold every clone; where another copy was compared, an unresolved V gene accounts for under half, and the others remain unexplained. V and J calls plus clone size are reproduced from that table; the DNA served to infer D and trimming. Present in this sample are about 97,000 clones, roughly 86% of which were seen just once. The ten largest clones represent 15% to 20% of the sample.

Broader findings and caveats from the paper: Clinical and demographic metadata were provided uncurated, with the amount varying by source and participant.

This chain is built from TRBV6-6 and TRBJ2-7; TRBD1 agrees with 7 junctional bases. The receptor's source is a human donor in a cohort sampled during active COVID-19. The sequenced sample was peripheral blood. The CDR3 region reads CASSTRDSSYEQYF. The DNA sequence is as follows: TGTGCCAGCAGTACTAGGGACAGCTCCTACGAGCAGTACTTC.